The clone carrying this T cell receptor (beta chain) turned up a few times. Its cognate antigen is unknown. Uncontrolled infection, other autoimmune disease, pregnancy or lactation disqualified patients from enrolment. A roughly 9.7 ml volume of fresh peripheral blood provided the PBMCs. This sample is drawn from a study of T cells in Graves' hyperthyroidism and ophthalmopathy. Study results and caveats: Clonotypes that were expanded in thyroid above 0.001 mostly appeared in blood too.

The investigators amplified TCR beta CDR3 regions from RNA transcripts. The study used the HTBI primer set for a first-round RT-PCR of the TCR CDR3. TCRdb re-analysed the multiplex PCR reads in MiXCR, keeping a single row per CDR3 protein. The sample includes some 650,000 distinct CDR3 sequences, approximately 15% of them seen just once. The CDR3 consists of 13 residues. V dropped 1 base and J dropped 7 bases, with 9 bases sitting between them. Germline-derived CDR1 and CDR2 are SGHRS and YFSETQ. The sequence was obtained from a woman aged 35 to 49 with Graves' ophthalmopathy. The rearrangement joins TRBV5-1 to TRBJ1-3; the D gene is possibly TRBD1 (6 bases). Specimen: blood. The DNA of the CDR3 is TGCGCCAGCAGCTTGACAGGGTCGAACACCATATATTTT. This codes for CASSLTGSNTIYF.